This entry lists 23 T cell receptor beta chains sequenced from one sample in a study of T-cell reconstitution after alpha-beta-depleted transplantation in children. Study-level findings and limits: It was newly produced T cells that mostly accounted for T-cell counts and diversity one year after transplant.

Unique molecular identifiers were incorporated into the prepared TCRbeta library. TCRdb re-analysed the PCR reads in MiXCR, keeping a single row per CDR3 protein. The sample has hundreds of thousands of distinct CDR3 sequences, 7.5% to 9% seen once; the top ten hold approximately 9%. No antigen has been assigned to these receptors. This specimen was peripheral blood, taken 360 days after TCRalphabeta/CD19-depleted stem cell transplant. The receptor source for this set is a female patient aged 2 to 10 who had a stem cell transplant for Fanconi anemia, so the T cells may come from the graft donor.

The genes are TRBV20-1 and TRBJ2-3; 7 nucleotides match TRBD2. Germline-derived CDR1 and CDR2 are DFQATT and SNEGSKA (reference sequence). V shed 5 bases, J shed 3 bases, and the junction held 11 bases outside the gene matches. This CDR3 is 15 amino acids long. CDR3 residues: CSALERGGPTDTQYF. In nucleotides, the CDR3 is TGCAGTGCTCTCGAGCGGGGAGGGCCAACAGATACGCAGTATTTT.

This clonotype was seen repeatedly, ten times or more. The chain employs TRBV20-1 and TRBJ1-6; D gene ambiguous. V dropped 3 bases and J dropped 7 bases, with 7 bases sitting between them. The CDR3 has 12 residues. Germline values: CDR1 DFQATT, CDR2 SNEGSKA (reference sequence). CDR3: CSASATNSPLHF. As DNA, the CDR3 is TGCAGTGCTAGTGCCACAAATTCACCCCTCCACTTT.

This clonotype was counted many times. The DNA of the CDR3 is TGTGCCAGCAGTTTTGGCAGGATTAATGAAAAACTGTTTTTT. Residues: CASSFGRINEKLFF. This chain joins TRBV28 and TRBJ1-4, with D unresolved. This CDR3 contains 14 residues. The germline V gene encodes CDR1 MDHEN and CDR2 SYDVKM. The ends were cut back, 3 bases at V and 4 bases at J, with 9 bases in the middle.

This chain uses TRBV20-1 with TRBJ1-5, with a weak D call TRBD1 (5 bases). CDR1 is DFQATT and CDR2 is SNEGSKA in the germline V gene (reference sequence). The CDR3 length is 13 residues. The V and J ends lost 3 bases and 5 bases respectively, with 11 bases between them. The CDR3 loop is CSASRGRDQPQHF. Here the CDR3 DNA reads TGCAGTGCTAGTAGGGGCAGGGATCAGCCCCAGCATTTT.

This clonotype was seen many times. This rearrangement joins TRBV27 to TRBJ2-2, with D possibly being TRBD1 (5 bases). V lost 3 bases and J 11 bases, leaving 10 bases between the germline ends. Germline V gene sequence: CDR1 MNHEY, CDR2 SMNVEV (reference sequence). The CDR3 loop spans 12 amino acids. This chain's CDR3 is CASSLGWGELFF. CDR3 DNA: TGTGCCAGCAGTTTGGGATGGGGCGAGCTGTTTTTT.

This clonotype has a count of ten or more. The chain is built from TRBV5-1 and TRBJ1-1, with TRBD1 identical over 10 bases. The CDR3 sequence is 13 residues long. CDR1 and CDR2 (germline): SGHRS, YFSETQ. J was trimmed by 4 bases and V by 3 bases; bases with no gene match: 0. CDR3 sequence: CASSWTGGTEAFF. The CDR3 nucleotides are TGCGCCAGCAGCTGGACAGGGGGCACTGAAGCTTTCTTT.

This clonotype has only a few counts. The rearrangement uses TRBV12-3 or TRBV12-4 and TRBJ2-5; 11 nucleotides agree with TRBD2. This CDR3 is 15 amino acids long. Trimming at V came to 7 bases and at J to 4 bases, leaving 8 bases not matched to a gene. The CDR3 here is CASTPSGRWGETQYF. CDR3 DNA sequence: TGTGCCAGCACACCTAGCGGGAGGTGGGGAGAGACCCAGTACTTC.

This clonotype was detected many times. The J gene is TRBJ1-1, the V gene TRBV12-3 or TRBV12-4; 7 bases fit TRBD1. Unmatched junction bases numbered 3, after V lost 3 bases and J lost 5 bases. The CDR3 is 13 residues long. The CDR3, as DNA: TGTGCCAGCAGTTTTGACAGGGAAACTGAAGCTTTCTTT. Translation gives CASSFDRETEAFF.

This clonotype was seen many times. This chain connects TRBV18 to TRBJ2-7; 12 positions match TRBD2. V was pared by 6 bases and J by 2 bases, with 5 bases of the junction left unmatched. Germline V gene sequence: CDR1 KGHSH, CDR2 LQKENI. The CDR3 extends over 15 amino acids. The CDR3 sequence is CASSLAGGPTYEQYF. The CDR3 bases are TGTGCCAGCTCTCTAGCGGGAGGGCCTACCTACGAGCAGTACTTC.

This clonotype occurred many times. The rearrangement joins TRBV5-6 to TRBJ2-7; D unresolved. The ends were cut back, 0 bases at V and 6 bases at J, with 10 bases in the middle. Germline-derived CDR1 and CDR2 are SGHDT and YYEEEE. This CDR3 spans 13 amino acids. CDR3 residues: CASSLDADSEQYV. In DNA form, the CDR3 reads TGTGCCAGCAGCTTGGATGCGGATTCCGAGCAGTACGTC.

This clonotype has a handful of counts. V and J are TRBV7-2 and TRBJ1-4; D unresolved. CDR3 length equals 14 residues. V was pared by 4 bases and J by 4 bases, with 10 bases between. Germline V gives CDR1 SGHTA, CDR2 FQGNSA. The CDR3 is CASSSPSINEKLFF. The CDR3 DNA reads TGTGCCAGCAGCTCCCCTAGTATTAATGAAAAACTGTTTTTT.

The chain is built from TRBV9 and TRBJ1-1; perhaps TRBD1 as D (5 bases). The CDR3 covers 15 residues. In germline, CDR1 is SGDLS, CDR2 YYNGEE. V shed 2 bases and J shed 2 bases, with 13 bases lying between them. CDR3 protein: CASSVRGAGNTEAFF. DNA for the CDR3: TGTGCCAGCAGCGTTCGGGGCGCGGGAAACACTGAAGCTTTCTTT.

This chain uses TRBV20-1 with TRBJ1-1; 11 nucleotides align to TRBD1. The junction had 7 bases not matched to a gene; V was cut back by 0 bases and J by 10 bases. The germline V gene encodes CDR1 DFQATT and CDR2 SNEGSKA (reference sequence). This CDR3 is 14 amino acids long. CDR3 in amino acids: CSARDEFGTGGAFF. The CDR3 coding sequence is TGCAGTGCTAGAGATGAATTCGGGACAGGGGGAGCTTTCTTT.

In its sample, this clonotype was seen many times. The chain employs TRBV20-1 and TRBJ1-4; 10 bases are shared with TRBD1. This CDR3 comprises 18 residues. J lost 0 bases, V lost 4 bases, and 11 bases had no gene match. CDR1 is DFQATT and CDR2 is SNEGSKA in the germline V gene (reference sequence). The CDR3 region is CSANPRDRGSTTNEKLFF. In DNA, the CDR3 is TGCAGTGCTAACCCCCGGGACAGGGGATCTACAACTAATGAAAAACTGTTTTTT.

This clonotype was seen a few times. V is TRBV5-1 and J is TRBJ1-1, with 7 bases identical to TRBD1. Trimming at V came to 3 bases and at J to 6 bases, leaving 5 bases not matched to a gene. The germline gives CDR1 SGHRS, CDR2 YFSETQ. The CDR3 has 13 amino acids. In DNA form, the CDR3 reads TGCGCCAGCAGCTCGGAACAGGGGTCTGAAGCTTTCTTT. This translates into CASSSEQGSEAFF.

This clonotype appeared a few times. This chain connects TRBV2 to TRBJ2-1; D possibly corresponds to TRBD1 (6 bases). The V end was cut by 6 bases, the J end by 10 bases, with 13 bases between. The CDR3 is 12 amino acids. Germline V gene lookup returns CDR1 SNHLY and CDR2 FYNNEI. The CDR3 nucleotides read TGTGCCAGCAGGGATACAGGGACGGAGCAGTTCTTC. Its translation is CASRDTGTEQFF. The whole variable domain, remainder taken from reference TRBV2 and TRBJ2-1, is EPEVTQTPSHQVTQMGQEVILRCVPISNHLYFYWYRQILGQKVEFLVSFYNNEISEKSEIFDDQFSVERPDGSNFTLKIRSTKLEDSAMYFCASRDTGTEQFFGPGTRLTVL.

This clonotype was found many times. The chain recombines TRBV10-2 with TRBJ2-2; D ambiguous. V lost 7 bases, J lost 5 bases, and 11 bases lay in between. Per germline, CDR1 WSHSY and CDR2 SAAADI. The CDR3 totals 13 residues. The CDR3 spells CASINWRTGELFF. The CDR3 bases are TGCGCCAGCATAAACTGGCGTACCGGGGAGCTGTTTTTT.

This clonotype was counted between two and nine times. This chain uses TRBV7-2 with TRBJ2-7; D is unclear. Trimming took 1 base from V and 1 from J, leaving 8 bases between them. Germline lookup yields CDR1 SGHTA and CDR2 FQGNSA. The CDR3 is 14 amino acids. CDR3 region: CASSLDYISYEQYF. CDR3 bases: TGTGCCAGCAGCTTAGACTATATATCCTACGAGCAGTACTTC.

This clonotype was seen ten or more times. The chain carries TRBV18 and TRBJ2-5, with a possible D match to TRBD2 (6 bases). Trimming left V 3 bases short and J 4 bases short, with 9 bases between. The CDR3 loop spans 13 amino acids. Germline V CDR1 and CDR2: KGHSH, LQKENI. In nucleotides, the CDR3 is TGTGCCAGCTCACCTTCCGGGGGAGAGACCCAGTACTTC. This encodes CASSPSGGETQYF.

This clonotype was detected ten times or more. The CDR3: CASSEEGGGYEQYV. DNA of the CDR3: TGTGCCAGCAGTGAGGAAGGGGGCGGTTACGAGCAGTACGTC. This chain joins TRBV2 and TRBJ2-7; 7 bases line up with TRBD1. The CDR3 is 14 residues long. The ends lost 3 bases at V and 4 bases at J; junction bases unmatched: 6. The V gene's germline CDR1 is SNHLY and CDR2 FYNNEI.

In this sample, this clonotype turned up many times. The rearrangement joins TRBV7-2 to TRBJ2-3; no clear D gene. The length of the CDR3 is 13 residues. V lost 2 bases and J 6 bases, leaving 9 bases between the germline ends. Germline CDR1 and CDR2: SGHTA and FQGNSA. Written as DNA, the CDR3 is TGTGCCAGCAGCTTACTTGCCGGGGATACGCAGTATTTT. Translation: CASSLLAGDTQYF.

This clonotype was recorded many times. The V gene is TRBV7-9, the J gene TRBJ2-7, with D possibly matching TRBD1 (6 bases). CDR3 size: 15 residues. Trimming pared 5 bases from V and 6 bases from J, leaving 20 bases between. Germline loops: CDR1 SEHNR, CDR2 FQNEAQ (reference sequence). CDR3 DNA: TGTGCCAGCAGCCGGATTACAGGGCCCCTGAGCGAGCAGTACTTC. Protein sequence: CASSRITGPLSEQYF.

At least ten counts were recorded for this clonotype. The DNA for the CDR3 is TGCAGTGCGAAGAAAGCCAGGTGGATCACTGAAGCTTTCTTT. It codes for CSAKKARWITEAFF. This chain uses TRBV20-1 with TRBJ1-1, with D unclear. This CDR3 region has 14 residues. The germline V gene encodes CDR1 DFQATT and CDR2 SNEGSKA (reference sequence). Trimming stripped 6 bases from V and 4 bases from J, with 18 bases between.